This TCR beta chain was profiled in a study of early T cells in non-severe SARS-CoV-2 infection. The study, taken as a whole, reports: Lookups in VDJdb leaned toward anti-spike CD8 responses and missed private and CD4 specificities.

CDR3 length: 14 residues. After removal of 3 bases from V and 4 bases from J, the junction contained 0 bases not matched to a gene. The germline CDR1 and CDR2 sequences are LGHDT and YNNKEL (reference sequence). This clonotype was detected ten times or more. The antigen remains undetermined. Individual cDNA molecules received unique molecular identifiers during library preparation. Each CDR3 protein gets one entry after TCRdb re-called the 5' RACE reads with MiXCR. Of tens of thousands of distinct CDR3 sequences in the sample, 3.6% were seen once. The rearrangement links TRBV3-1 to TRBJ2-7; 13 positions agree with TRBD2. The sequencing sample was made of whole blood. The TCR originated in an adult who was a healthcare worker with PCR-confirmed SARS-CoV-2 infection or an uninfected control (not recorded which). CDR3 loop: CASSQGLAGYEQYF. The CDR3 region has the DNA TGTGCCAGCAGCCAGGGACTAGCGGGGTACGAGCAGTACTTC.